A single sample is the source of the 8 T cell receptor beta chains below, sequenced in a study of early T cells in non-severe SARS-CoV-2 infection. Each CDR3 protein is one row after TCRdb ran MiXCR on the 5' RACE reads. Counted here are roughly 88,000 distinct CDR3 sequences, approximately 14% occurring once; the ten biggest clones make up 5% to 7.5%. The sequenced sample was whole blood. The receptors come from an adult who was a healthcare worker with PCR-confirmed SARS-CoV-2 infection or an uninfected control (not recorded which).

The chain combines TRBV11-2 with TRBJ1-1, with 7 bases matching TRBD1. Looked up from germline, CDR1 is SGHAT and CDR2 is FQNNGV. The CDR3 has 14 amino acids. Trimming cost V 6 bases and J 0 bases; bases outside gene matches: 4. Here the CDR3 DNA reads TGTGCCAGCAGGCCCGACAGGGTGAACACTGAAGCTTTCTTT. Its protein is CASRPDRVNTEAFF.

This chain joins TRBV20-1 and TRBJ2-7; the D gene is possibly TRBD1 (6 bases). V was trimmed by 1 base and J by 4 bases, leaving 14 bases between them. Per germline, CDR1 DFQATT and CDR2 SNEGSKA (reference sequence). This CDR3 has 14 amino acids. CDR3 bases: TGCAGTGCTAGAGGACAGGCCTGGGGATACGAGCAGTACTTC. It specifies CSARGQAWGYEQYF.

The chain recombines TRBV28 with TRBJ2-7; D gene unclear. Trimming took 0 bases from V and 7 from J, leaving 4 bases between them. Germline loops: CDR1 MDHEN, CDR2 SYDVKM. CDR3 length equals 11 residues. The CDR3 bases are TGTGCCAGCAGTTTATGGGAAGAGCAGTACTTC. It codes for CASSLWEEQYF. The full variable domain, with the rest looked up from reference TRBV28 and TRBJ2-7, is DVKVTQSSRYLVKRTGEKVFLECVQDMDHENMFWYRQDPGLGLRLIYFSYDVKMKEKGDIPEGYSVSREKKERFSLILESASTNQTSMYLCASSLWEEQYFGPGTRLTVT.

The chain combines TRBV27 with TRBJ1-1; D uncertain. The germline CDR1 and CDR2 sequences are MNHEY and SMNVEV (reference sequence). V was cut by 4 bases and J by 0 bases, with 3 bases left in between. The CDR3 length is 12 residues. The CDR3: CASSSMNTEAFF. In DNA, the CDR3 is TGTGCCAGCAGTTCTATGAACACTGAAGCTTTCTTT.

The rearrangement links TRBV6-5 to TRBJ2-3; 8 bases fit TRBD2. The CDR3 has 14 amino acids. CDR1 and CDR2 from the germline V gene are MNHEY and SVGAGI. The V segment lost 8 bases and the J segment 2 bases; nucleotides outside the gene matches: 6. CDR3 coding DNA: TGTGCCAGCCAGGGCGGGGGGTTCACAGATACGCAGTATTTT. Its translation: CASQGGGFTDTQYF.

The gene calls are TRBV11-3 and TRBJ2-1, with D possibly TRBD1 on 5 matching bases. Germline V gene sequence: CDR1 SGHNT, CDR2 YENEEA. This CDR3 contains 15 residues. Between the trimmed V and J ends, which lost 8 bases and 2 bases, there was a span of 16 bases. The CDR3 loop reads CASSSETATYNEQFF. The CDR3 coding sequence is TGTGCCAGCTCATCCGAGACAGCGACCTACAATGAGCAGTTCTTC.

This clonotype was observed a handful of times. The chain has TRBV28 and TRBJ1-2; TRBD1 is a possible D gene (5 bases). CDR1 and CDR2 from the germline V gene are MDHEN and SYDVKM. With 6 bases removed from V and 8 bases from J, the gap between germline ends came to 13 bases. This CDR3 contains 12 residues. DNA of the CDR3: TGTGCCAGCAGCCAAAAGGGGTTCGGCTACACCTTC. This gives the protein CASSQKGFGYTF.

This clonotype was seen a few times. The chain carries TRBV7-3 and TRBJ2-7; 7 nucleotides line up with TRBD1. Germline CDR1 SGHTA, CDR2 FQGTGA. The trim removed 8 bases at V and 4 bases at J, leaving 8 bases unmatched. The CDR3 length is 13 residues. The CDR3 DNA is TGTGCCAGCTCGCATTGGACAGGATACGAGCAGTACTTC. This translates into CASSHWTGYEQYF. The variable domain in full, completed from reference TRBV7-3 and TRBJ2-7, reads GAGVSQTPSNKVTEKGKYVELRCDPISGHTALYWYRQSLGQGPEFLIYFQGTGAADDSGLPNDRFFAVRPEGSVSTLKIQRTERGDSAVYLCASSHWTGYEQYFGPGTRLTVT.